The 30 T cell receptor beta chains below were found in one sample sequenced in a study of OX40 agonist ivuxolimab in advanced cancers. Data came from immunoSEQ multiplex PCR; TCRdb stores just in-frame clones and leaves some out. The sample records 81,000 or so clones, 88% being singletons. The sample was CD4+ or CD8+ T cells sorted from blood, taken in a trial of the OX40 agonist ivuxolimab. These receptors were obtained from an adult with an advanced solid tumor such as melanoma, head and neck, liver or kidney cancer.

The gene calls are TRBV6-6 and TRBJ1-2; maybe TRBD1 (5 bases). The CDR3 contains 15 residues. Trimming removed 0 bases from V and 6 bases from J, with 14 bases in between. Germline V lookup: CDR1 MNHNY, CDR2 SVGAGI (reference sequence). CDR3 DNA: TGTGCCAGCAGTTACTCGAGTAGTCCGGGACATGGCTACACCTTC. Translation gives CASSYSSSPGHGYTF.

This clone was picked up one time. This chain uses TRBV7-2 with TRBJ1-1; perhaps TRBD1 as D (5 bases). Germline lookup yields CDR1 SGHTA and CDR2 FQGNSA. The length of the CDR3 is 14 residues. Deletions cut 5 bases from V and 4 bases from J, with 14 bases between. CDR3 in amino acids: CASSLQRGSTEAFF. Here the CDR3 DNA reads TGTGCCAGCAGCCTCCAGAGGGGTAGCACTGAAGCTTTCTTT.

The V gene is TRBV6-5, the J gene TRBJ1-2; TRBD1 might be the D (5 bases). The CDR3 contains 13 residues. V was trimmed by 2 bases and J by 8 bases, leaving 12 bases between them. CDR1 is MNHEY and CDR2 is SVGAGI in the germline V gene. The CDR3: CASSYAGLSGYTF. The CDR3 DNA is TGTGCCAGCAGTTACGCGGGACTGTCGGGCTACACCTTC.

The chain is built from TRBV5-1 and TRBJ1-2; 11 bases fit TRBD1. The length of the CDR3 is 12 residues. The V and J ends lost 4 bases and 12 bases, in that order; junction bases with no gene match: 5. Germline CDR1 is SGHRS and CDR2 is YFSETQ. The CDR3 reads CASSTGQGDHTF. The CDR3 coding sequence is TGCGCCAGCAGCACGGGACAGGGGGATCACACCTTC.

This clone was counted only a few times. The CDR3, as DNA: TGTGCCATCAGTATCAATGGGGGACGGATGGATGGCTACACCTTC. Amino acids: CAISINGGRMDGYTF. This chain joins TRBV10-3 and TRBJ1-2, with D perhaps TRBD1 (5 bases). Trimming shortened V by 5 bases and J by 6 bases, and 19 bases separated the two germline ends. Looked up from germline, CDR1 is ENHRY and CDR2 is SYGVKD. The CDR3 loop spans 15 amino acids.

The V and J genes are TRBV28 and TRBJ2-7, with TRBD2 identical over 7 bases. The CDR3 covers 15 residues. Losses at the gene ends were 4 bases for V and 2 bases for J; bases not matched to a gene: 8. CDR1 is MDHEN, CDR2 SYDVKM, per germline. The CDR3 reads CASSSPSSGPYEQYF. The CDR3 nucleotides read TGTGCCAGCAGTTCCCCTAGTAGCGGGCCCTACGAGCAGTACTTC.

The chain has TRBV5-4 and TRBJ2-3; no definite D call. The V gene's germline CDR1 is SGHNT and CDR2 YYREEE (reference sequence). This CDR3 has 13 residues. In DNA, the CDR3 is TGTACTGTTACGGATGGGAGCACAGATACGCAGTATTTT. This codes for CTVTDGSTDTQYF.

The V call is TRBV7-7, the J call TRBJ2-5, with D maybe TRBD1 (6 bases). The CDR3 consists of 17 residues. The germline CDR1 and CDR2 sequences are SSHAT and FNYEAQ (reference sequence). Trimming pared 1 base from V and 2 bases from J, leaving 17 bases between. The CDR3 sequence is CASSLGPSGGLQETQYF. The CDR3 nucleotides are TGTGCCAGCAGCTTAGGCCCAAGTGGGGGCCTTCAAGAGACCCAGTACTTC. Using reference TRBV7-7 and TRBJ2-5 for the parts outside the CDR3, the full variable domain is GAGVSQSPRYKVTKRGQDVTLRCDPISSHATLYWYQQALGQGPEFLTYFNYEAQPDKSGLPSDRFSAERPEGSISTLTIQRTEQRDSAMYRCASSLGPSGGLQETQYFGPGTRLLVL.

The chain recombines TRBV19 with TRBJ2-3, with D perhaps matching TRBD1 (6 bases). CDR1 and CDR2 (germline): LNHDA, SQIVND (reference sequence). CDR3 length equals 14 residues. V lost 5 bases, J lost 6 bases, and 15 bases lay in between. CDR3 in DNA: TGTGCCAGTAGTCTACGGACAGCTCAGGATACGCAGTATTTT. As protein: CASSLRTAQDTQYF.

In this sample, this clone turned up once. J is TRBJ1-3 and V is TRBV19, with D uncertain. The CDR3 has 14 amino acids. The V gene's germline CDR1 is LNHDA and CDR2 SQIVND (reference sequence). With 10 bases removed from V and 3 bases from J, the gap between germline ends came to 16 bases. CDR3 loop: CATRPGGSGNTIYF. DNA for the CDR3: TGTGCCACCCGGCCCGGCGGCAGTGGAAACACCATATATTTT.

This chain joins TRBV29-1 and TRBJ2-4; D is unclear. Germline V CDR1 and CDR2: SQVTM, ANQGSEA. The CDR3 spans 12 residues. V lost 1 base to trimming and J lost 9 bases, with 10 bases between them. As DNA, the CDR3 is TGCAGCGTTGAAGGGGCAGACGGCATTCAGTACTTC. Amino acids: CSVEGADGIQYF.

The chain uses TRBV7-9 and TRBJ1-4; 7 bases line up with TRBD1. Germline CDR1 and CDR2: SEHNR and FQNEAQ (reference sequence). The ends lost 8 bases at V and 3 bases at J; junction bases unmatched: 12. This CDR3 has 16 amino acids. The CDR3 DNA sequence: TGTGCCAGCTGTCCGGGACAGAGGATGGCTAATGAAAAACTGTTTTTT. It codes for CASCPGQRMANEKLFF.

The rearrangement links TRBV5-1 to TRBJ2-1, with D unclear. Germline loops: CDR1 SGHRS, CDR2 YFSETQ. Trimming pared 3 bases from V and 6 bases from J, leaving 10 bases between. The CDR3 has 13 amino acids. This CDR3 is CASSSLGGNEQFF. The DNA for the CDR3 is TGCGCCAGCAGCTCCCTGGGCGGCAATGAGCAGTTCTTC.

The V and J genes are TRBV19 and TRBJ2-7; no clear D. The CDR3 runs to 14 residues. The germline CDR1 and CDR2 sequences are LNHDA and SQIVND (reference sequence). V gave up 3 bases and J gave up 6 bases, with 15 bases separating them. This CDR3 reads CASSMAKTYSEQYF. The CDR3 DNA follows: TGTGCCAGTAGTATGGCGAAGACCTACTCCGAGCAGTACTTC. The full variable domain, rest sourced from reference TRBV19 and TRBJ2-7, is DGGITQSPKYLFRKEGQNVTLSCEQNLNHDAMYWYRQDPGQGLRLIYYSQIVNDFQKGDIAEGYSVSREKKESFPLTVTSAQKNPTAFYLCASSMAKTYSEQYFGPGTRLTVT.

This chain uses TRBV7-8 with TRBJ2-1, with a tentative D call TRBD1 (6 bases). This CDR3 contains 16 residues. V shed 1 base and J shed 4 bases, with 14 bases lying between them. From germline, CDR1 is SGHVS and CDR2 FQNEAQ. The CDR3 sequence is CASSLGAGTHYNEQFF. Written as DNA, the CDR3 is TGTGCCAGCAGCTTAGGGGCCGGGACACATTACAATGAGCAGTTCTTC.

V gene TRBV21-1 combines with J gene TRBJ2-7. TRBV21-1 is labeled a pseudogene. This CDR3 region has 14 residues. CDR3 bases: TGTGCCAGCAGGGTACGGGACCCTTTATACGAGCAGTACTTC. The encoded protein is CASRVRDPLYEQYF.

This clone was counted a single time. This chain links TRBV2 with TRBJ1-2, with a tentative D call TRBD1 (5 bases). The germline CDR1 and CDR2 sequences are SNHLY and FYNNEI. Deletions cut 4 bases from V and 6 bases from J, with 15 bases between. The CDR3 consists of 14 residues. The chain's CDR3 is CASSVGQGANGYTF. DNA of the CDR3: TGTGCCAGCAGTGTAGGCCAGGGAGCGAATGGCTACACCTTC.

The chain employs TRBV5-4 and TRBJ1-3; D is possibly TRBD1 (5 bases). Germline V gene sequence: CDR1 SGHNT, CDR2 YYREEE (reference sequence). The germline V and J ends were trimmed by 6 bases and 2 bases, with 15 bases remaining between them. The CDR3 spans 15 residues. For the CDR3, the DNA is TGTGCCAGCACCCGGGACCATTCTCCTGGAAACACCATATATTTT. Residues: CASTRDHSPGNTIYF.

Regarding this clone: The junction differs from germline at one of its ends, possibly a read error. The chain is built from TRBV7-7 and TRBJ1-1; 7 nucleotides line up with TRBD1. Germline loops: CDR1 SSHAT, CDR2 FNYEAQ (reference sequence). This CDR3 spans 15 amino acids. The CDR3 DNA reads TGTGCTAGCAGCTTAGAGGCAGGGGGGTCCACTGAAGCTTTCTTT. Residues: CASSLEAGGSTEAFF.

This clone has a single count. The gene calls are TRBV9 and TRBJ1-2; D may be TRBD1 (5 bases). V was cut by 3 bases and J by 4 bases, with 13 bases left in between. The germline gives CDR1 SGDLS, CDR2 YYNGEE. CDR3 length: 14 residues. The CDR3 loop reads CASSGGQGPYGYTF. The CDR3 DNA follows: TGTGCCAGCAGCGGGGGTCAGGGCCCCTATGGCTACACCTTC.

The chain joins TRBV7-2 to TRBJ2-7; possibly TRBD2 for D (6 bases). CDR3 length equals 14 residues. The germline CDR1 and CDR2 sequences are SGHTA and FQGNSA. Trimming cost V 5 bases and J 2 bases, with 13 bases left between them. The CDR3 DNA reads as TGTGCCAGCAGCCCCCGTCGGGAGACCTACGAGCAGTACTTC. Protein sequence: CASSPRRETYEQYF.

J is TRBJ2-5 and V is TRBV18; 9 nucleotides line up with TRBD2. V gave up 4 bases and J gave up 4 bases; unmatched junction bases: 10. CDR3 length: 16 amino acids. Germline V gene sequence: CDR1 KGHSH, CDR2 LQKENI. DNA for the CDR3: TGTGCCAGCTCACTGCCACCGGCGGGGGGGCGAGAGACCCAGTACTTC. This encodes CASSLPPAGGRETQYF.

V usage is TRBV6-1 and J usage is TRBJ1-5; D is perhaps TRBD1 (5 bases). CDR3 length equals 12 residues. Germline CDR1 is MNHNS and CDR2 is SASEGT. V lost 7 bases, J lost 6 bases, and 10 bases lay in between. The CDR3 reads CASNQGSQPQHF. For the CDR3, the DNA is TGTGCCAGCAACCAGGGTAGTCAGCCCCAGCATTTT.

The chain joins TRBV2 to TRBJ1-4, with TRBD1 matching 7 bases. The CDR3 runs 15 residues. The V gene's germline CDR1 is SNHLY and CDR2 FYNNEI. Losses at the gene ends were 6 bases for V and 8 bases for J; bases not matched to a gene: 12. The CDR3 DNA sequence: TGTGCCAGCAGGAGCAGGACAGGATCGGGAGAAAAACTGTTTTTT. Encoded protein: CASRSRTGSGEKLFF.

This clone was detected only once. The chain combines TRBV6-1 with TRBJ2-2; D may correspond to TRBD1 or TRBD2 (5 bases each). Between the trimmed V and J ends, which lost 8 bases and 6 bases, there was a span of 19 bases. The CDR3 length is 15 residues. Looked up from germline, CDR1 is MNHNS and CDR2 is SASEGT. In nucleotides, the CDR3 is TGTGCCAGCTCTATAATCTGGGGGATTTCCGGGGAGCTGTTTTTT. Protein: CASSIIWGISGELFF.

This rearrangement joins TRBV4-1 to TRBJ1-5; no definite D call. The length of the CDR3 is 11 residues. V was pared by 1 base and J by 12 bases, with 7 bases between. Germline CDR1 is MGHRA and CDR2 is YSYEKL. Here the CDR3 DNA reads TGCGCCAGCAGCCAAGGGGGAGGCCAGCATTTT. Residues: CASSQGGGQHF.

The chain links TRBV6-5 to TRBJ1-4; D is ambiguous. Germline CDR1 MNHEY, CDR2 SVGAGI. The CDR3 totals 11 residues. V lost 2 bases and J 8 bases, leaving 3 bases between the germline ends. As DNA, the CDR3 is TGTGCCAGCAGTTACGAGGAAAAACTGTTTTTT. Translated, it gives CASSYEEKLFF.

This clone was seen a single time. CDR3 nucleotide sequence: TGTGCCAGCAGCCCAGGGGACAACTACGAGCAGTACTTC. This sequence encodes CASSPGDNYEQYF. The chain uses TRBV7-7 and TRBJ2-7; TRBD1 might be the D (6 bases). The CDR3 runs 13 residues. V was trimmed by 5 bases and J by 3 bases, leaving 11 bases between them. Per germline, CDR1 SSHAT and CDR2 FNYEAQ (reference sequence).

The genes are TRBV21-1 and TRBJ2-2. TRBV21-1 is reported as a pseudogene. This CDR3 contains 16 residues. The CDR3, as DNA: TGTGCCAGCAGCAAAGAGGGCCAGACGAACACCGGGGAGCTGTTTTTT. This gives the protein CASSKEGQTNTGELFF.

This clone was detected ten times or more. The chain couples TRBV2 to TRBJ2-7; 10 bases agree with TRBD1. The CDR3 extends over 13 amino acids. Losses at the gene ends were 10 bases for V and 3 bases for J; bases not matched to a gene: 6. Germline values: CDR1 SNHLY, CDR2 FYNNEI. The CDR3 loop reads CATSGTGVYEQYF. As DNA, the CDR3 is TGTGCCACCTCCGGGACAGGGGTCTACGAGCAGTACTTC. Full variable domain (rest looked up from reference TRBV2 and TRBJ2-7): EPEVTQTPSHQVTQMGQEVILRCVPISNHLYFYWYRQILGQKVEFLVSFYNNEISEKSEIFDDQFSVERPDGSNFTLKIRSTKLEDSAMYFCATSGTGVYEQYFGPGTRLTVT.